This T cell receptor (beta chain) was sequenced during a study of cytomegalovirus exposure and HLA in healthy donors. Regarding the study as a whole: Previously analyzed data showed that most TCR beta V segments were productive at a frequency of about 87% or about 30%. In a later analysis, parvovirus B19, influenza, CMV and Epstein-Barr virus appeared linked to several top co-occurrence clusters.

PCR was performed using 60 Vbeta and 13 Jbeta primers. Libraries were prepared by immunoSEQ multiplex PCR; TCRdb keeps only in-frame clonotypes and omits some of them. The sample includes under 200,000 clones, roughly 12% seen only once; the top ten take 7.8%. This clone was recorded at least ten times. The antigen is undetermined. This cohort consisted of healthy bone marrow donors. The TCR sequence derives from a man over 45 in good health and CMV-seropositive. Input material: PBMCs.

The CDR3: CSVGQGSGGYTF. For the CDR3, the DNA is TGCAGCGTAGGACAGGGAAGCGGTGGCTACACCTTC. The chain couples TRBV29-1 to TRBJ1-2; 8 bases are a match to TRBD1. V lost 6 bases to trimming and J lost 7 bases; unmatched junction nucleotides: 7. Germline CDR1 is SQVTM and CDR2 is ANQGSEA. The CDR3 extends over 12 amino acids.